This T cell receptor beta chain is from a study of shared clonotypes between healthy human individuals. Overall study: Three plates were used per donor for CD4 naive, three for CD4 memory, two for CD8 naive and one for CD8 memory.

This clone was seen once. The antigen is undetermined. The repertoire was sequenced with immunoSEQ multiplex PCR; TCRdb's copy has only in-frame clones and lacks some. The data contain some 660,000 clones, about 80% of them singletons. Germline CDR1 SGHDN, CDR2 FVKESK. V lost 8 bases to trimming and J lost 1 base; unmatched junction nucleotides: 5. The CDR3 length is 15 residues. General study points: A limitation of the genetic and exposure-history diversity represented arose from few donors. Generation of non-shared clonotypes was less probable than generation of clonotypes shared by all four donors.

The sequence came from a woman younger than 45 in good health. V gene TRBV14 combines with J gene TRBJ2-1, with 10 bases identical to TRBD2. Sequenced: memory CD4+ T cells sorted from blood. The subset: CD45RA-negative fraction. CDR3 in DNA: TGTGCCAGCGGTCTTAGCGGGGGGTCCTACAATGAGCAGTTCTTC. This gives the protein CASGLSGGSYNEQFF.